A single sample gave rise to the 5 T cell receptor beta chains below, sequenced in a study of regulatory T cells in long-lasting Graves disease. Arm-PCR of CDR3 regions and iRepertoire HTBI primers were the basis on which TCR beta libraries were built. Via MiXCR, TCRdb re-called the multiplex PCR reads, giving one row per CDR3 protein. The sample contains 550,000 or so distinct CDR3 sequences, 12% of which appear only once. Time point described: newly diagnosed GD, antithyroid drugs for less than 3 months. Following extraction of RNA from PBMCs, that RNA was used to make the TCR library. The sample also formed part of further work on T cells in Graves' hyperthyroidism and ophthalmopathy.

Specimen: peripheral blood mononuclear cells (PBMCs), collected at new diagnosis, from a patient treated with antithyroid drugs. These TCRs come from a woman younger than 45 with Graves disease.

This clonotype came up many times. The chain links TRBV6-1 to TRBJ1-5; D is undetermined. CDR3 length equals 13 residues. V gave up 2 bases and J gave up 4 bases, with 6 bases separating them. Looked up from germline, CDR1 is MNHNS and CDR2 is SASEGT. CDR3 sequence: CASSEMGNQPQHF. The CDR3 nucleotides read TGTGCCAGCAGTGAAATGGGTAATCAGCCCCAGCATTTT.

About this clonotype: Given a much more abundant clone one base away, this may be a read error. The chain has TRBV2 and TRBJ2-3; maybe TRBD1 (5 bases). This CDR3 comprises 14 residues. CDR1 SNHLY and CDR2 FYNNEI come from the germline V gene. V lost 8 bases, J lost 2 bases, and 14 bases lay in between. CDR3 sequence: CASRTRIYTDTQYF. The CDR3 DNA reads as TGTGCCAGCCGGACACGGATTTACACAGATACGCAGTATTTT.

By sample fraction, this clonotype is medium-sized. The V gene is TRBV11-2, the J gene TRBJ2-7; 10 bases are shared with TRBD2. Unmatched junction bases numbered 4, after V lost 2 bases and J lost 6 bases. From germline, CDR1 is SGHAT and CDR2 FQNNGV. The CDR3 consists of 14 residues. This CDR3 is CASSLSSGRFEQYF. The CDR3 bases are TGTGCCAGCAGCTTATCTAGCGGGAGATTCGAGCAGTACTTC.

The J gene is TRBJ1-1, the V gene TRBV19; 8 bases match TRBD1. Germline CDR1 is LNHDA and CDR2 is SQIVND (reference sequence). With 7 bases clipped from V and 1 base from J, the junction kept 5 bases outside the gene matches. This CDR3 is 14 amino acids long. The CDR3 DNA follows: TGTGCCAGTACTAGAGGACAGGGGAACACTGAAGCTTTCTTT. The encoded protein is CASTRGQGNTEAFF.

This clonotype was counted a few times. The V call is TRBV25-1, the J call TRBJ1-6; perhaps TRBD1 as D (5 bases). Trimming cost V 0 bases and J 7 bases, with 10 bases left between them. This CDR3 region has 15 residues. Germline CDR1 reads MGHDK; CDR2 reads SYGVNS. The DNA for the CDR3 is TGTGCCAGCAGTGAATATGGGGGAGGAAATTCACCCCTCCACTTT. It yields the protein CASSEYGGGNSPLHF.